These 18 T cell receptor beta chains were sequenced from one sample in a study of T cells in Graves' hyperthyroidism and ophthalmopathy. Amplified regions were TCR beta CDR3 sequences from RNA transcripts. The study used the HTBI primer set for a first-round RT-PCR of the TCR CDR3. TCRdb re-called the multiplex PCR reads with MiXCR, one entry per CDR3 protein. The sample lists about 560,000 distinct CDR3 sequences, over 15% occurring once. The sequenced material came from blood. Receptors originate from a woman between 18 and 29 years old with Graves' hyperthyroidism.

This chain connects TRBV29-1 to TRBJ2-7; D gene unclear. V was trimmed by 6 bases and J by 5 bases, leaving 14 bases between them. Germline V gene sequence: CDR1 SQVTM, CDR2 ANQGSEA. The CDR3 covers 12 residues. The CDR3 protein is CSVSTRGDEQYF. DNA of the CDR3: TGCAGCGTATCGACCCGAGGCGACGAGCAGTACTTC.

The V call is TRBV11-2, the J call TRBJ2-2; a weak D match, TRBD2 (6 bases). The CDR3 has 16 residues. V lost 5 bases and J lost 0, with 13 bases in between. The V gene's germline CDR1 is SGHAT and CDR2 FQNNGV. CDR3 protein: CASSTAWGANTGELFF. The CDR3 DNA sequence: TGTGCCAGCAGCACGGCTTGGGGGGCGAACACCGGGGAGCTGTTTTTT.

This clonotype showed up many times. This chain connects TRBV24-1 to TRBJ2-1, with 12 bases matching TRBD2. The germline gives CDR1 KGHDR, CDR2 SFDVKD. The junction had 4 bases not matched to a gene; V was cut back by 3 bases and J by 2 bases. The CDR3 has 17 residues. The CDR3 spells CATSDGLAGLAYNEQFF. DNA of the CDR3: TGTGCCACCAGTGATGGACTAGCGGGATTAGCCTACAATGAGCAGTTCTTC.

This clonotype was seen a handful of times. The gene calls are TRBV20-1 and TRBJ1-3; tentatively, D is TRBD1 (6 bases). The CDR3 runs to 14 residues. CDR1 is DFQATT, CDR2 SNEGSKA, per germline (reference sequence). V lost 4 bases to trimming and J lost 2 bases, with 12 bases between them. CDR3 nucleotides: TGCAGTGCTACGAGGGGGGGCCCTGGAAACACCATATATTTT. Its translation is CSATRGGPGNTIYF.

The table lists this clonotype with a few counts. J is TRBJ2-3 and V is TRBV9, with D perhaps being TRBD1 or TRBD2 (6 bases each). This CDR3 has 12 residues. Germline CDR1 and CDR2: SGDLS and YYNGEE. The V and J ends lost 7 bases and 5 bases respectively, with 11 bases between them. The CDR3 region is CASGGRGDTQYF. The CDR3, as DNA: TGTGCCAGCGGGGGGCGGGGAGATACGCAGTATTTT.

This clonotype was counted at least ten times. The V gene is TRBV6-2 or TRBV6-3, the J gene TRBJ1-1; unclear D gene. Trimming took off 5 bases at V and 8 bases at J, with 24 bases between the two ends. Germline lookup yields CDR1 MNHEY and CDR2 SVGEGT. CDR3 length equals 16 residues. CDR3 bases: TGTGCCAGCAGTATTAATGGGTCACCCGACACTGAAGAAGCTTTCTTT. Translation gives CASSINGSPDTEEAFF.

On this clonotype: A read error may explain this, as a much larger clone is one base away. The chain has TRBV5-1 and TRBJ2-7, with D uncertain. The CDR3 totals 14 residues. Trimming pared 6 bases from V and 5 bases from J, leaving 18 bases between. Germline CDR1 is SGHRS and CDR2 is YFSETQ. The CDR3 is CASTYRESGNEQYF. In DNA form, the CDR3 reads TGCGCCAGCACCTACCGTGAGAGTGGAAACGAGCAGTACTTC.

The rearrangement links TRBV20-1 to TRBJ1-6; perhaps TRBD1 as D (5 bases). Germline lookup yields CDR1 DFQATT and CDR2 SNEGSKA (reference sequence). This CDR3 is built from 13 residues. Trimming left V 2 bases short and J 7 bases short, with 9 bases between. The CDR3 coding sequence is TGCAGTGCTAGATTGACAGAAAATTCACCCCTCCACTTT. It yields the protein CSARLTENSPLHF.

This clonotype came up many times. V is TRBV12-3 or TRBV12-4 and J is TRBJ2-3, with a weak D call TRBD2 (6 bases). Trimming took 4 bases from V and 1 from J, leaving 12 bases between them. The CDR3 totals 15 residues. The CDR3 reads CASSSPPGGTDTQYF. In nucleotides, the CDR3 is TGTGCCAGCAGTTCTCCCCCGGGGGGCACAGATACGCAGTATTTT.

This clonotype was seen many times. The chain links TRBV7-2 to TRBJ2-5; 10 positions agree with TRBD1. The ends lost 3 bases at V and 5 bases at J; junction bases unmatched: 6. Germline V CDR1 and CDR2: SGHTA, FQGNSA. The length of the CDR3 is 15 residues. CDR3 DNA: TGTGCCAGCAGCTTTGTCCAGACAGGGGGCGAGACCCAGTACTTC. It encodes CASSFVQTGGETQYF. Full variable domain (outside the CDR3, taken from reference TRBV7-2 and TRBJ2-5): GAGVSQSPSNKVTEKGKDVELRCDPISGHTALYWYRQSLGQGLEFLIYFQGNSAPDKSGLPSDRFSAERTGGSVSTLTIQRTQQEDSAVYLCASSFVQTGGETQYFGPGTRLLVL.

This clonotype was found many times. The chain recombines TRBV7-9 with TRBJ2-7; D is perhaps TRBD2 (6 bases). Deletions cut 4 bases from V and 4 bases from J, with 17 bases between. Looked up from germline, CDR1 is SEHNR and CDR2 is FQNEAQ (reference sequence). The CDR3 has 15 residues. CDR3 protein: CASSSREVRGYEQYF. CDR3 DNA: TGTGCCAGCAGCTCAAGAGAGGTCCGGGGGTACGAGCAGTACTTC.

The V gene is TRBV19, the J gene TRBJ1-5, with D possibly TRBD1 on 5 matching bases. This CDR3 has 13 residues. Trimming removed 6 bases at V and 4 bases at J, with 10 bases between. Germline CDR1 LNHDA, CDR2 SQIVND (reference sequence). The CDR3 DNA is TGTGCCAGTAGCCGGGACTATAATCAGCCCCAGCATTTT. Encoded protein: CASSRDYNQPQHF.

This clonotype was seen at least ten times. The V and J genes are TRBV9 and TRBJ1-1; 8 positions agree with TRBD1. The CDR3 loop spans 16 amino acids. The V gene end was trimmed by 3 bases and the J gene end by 3 bases; junction bases not matched to a gene: 10. Germline assignment: CDR1 SGDLS and CDR2 YYNGEE. CDR3 bases: TGTGCCAGCAGCGGACGACAGGGGCCGAGGGACACTGAAGCTTTCTTT. It yields the protein CASSGRQGPRDTEAFF. The full variable domain, rest sourced from reference TRBV9 and TRBJ1-1, is DSGVTQTPKHLITATGQRVTLRCSPRSGDLSVYWYQQSLDQGLQFLIQYYNGEERAKGNILERFSAQQFPDLHSELNLSSLELGDSALYFCASSGRQGPRDTEAFFGQGTRLTVV.

The table lists this clonotype with a few counts. The V call is TRBV24-1, the J call TRBJ2-3; TRBD1 aligns across 8 bases. Losses at the gene ends were 3 bases for V and 4 bases for J; bases not matched to a gene: 8. The CDR3 extends over 16 amino acids. In germline, CDR1 is KGHDR, CDR2 SFDVKD. In DNA form, the CDR3 reads TGTGCCACCAGTGATCCAGGGGGCGCTGGTGCAGATACGCAGTATTTT. Translated, it gives CATSDPGGAGADTQYF.

This clonotype was recorded a few times. The chain links TRBV29-1 to TRBJ1-4; no reliable D call. Per germline, CDR1 SQVTM and CDR2 ANQGSEA. This CDR3 comprises 13 residues. The V gene lost 3 bases and the J gene lost 8 bases, with 13 bases spanning the gap. For the CDR3, the DNA is TGCAGCGTTGATACGGGCGGAGGAGAAAAACTGTTTTTT. Encoded protein: CSVDTGGGEKLFF.

This clonotype was detected many times. The gene calls are TRBV9 and TRBJ2-3, with D maybe TRBD2 (5 bases). This CDR3 has 13 residues. The germline V and J ends were trimmed by 0 bases and 4 bases, with 6 bases remaining between them. CDR1 and CDR2 from the germline V gene are SGDLS and YYNGEE. CDR3 protein: CASSVGGSDTQYF. CDR3 nucleotide sequence: TGTGCCAGCAGCGTAGGAGGGTCAGATACGCAGTATTTT.

This clonotype has only a few counts. This chain uses TRBV12-3 or TRBV12-4 with TRBJ1-6, with TRBD1 as a possible D gene (5 bases). With 5 bases removed from V and 2 bases from J, the gap between germline ends came to 7 bases. The CDR3 consists of 14 residues. This chain's CDR3 is CASSQGPYNSPLHF. CDR3 sequence (DNA): TGTGCCAGCAGTCAGGGCCCCTATAATTCACCCCTCCACTTT.

In this sample, this clonotype turned up many times. The rearrangement joins TRBV20-1 to TRBJ1-1; possible D gene TRBD1, 6 bases. With 5 bases removed from V and 5 bases from J, the gap between germline ends came to 18 bases. This CDR3 has 14 residues. The germline gives CDR1 DFQATT, CDR2 SNEGSKA (reference sequence). CDR3 bases: TGCAGTGCTCCTCGCGAAGGGGGAAAAACTGAAGCTTTCTTT. It specifies CSAPREGGKTEAFF.